Sequencing of this T cell receptor (beta chain) was carried out in a study of T cells expressing NK-cell markers. Broader study findings: Similarly, these clonotypes led the CD3+CD56-NKG2C+ fraction as well in a handful of donors.

The CDR3 has 13 residues. In germline, CDR1 is DFQATT, CDR2 SNEGSKA (reference sequence). One entry per CDR3 protein, without DNA, is what TCRdb gives after re-calling the 5' RACE reads. The record lists roughly 180,000 distinct CDR3 sequences, of which the ten most abundant hold roughly 18%. About this clonotype itself: The target antigen is unknown.

This chain links TRBV20-1 with TRBJ1-2; with no DNA, the TCRdb D assignment of TRBD1 cannot be verified. Sequencing was done on a sample of blood T cells: a sorted CD56 or NKG2C T cell subset, CD4+ or CD8+ T cells, or bulk PBMC T cells (not recorded which). The sequence came from a woman aged 18-70 years in good health. CDR3 residues: CSARRDSGDGYTF.